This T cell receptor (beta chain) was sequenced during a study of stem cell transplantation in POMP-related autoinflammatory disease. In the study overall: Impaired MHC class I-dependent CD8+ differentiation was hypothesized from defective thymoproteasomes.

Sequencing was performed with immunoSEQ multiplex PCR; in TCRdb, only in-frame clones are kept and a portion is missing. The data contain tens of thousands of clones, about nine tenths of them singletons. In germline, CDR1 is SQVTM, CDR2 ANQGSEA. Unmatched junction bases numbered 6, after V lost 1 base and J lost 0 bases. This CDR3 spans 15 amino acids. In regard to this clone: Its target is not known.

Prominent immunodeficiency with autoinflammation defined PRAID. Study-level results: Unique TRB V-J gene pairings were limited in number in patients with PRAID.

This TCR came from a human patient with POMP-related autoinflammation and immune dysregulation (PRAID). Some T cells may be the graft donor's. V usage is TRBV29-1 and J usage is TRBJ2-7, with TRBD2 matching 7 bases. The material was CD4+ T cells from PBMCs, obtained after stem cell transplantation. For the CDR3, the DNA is TGCAGCGTTGAAGTACGGGAGGCCTACTCCTACGAGCAGTACTTC. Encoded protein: CSVEVREAYSYEQYF.